This paragraph covers one TCR beta chain sequence. What it recognizes is unknown. CDR3 length: 14 amino acids. Germline V CDR1 and CDR2: SGHRS, YFSETQ. V dropped 3 bases and J dropped 2 bases, with 11 bases sitting between them. These data come from a study of cytomegalovirus exposure and HLA in healthy donors. General study points: There were some V segments, including TRBV6-2 and TRBV6-3, excluded as indistinguishable. Among CMV-associated TCR beta chains, most appeared HLA-restricted in a later analysis.

PCR was performed using 60 Vbeta and 13 Jbeta primers. Sequencing used immunoSEQ multiplex PCR; TCRdb keeps in-frame clones, though not all of them. The data contain approximately 130,000 clones, about four fifths of them singletons. The sample comprised PBMCs. The chain combines TRBV5-1 with TRBJ1-2; D uncertain. This clonotype originated in a male donor in good health and CMV-seronegative. CDR3 loop: CASSSLQTNYGYTF. DNA for the CDR3: TGCGCCAGCAGCTCCCTACAGACGAACTATGGCTACACCTTC.